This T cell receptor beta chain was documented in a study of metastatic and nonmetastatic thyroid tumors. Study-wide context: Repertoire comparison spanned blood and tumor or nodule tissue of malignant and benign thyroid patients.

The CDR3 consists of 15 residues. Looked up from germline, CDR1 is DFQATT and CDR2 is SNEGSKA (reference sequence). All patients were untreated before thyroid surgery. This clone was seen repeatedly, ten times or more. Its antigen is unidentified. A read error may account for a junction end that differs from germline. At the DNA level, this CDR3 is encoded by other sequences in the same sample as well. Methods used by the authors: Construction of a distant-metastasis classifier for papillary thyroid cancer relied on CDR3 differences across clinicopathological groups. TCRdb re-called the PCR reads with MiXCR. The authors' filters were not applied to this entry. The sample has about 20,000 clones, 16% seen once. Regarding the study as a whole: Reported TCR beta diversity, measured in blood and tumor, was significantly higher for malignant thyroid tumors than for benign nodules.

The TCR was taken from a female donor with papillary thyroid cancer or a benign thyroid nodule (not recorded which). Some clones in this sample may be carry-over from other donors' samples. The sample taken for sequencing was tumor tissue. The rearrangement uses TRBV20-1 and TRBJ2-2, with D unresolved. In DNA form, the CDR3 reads TGCAGTGCCAGAGATTTGGGGAAGGACACCGGGGAGCTGTTTTTT. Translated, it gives CSARDLGKDTGELFF.